The T cell receptor beta chain under discussion was sequenced for a study of blood T cells in healthy people across ages. The germline CDR1 and CDR2 sequences are SGHTA and FQGNSA. The V gene lost 4 bases and the J gene lost 1 base, with 8 bases spanning the gap. The CDR3 contains 14 residues. This clonotype showed up many times. Through a sample-barcoded 5' primer and a J-beta primer mix, a second PCR was run for roughly 6 to 12 cycles. TCRdb recomputed calls from the 5' RACE reads with MiXCR, one row per CDR3 protein. The table has around 900,000 distinct CDR3 sequences, less than 35% seen once; the top ten hold 15% to 20%.

The sample was blood. V and J are TRBV7-2 and TRBJ2-1; D is possibly TRBD1 (6 bases). This sequence originates from a woman of 80 years or more in good health. The CDR3 protein is CASSYTGSYNEQFF. CDR3 nucleotide sequence: TGTGCCAGCAGCTATACAGGGTCCTACAATGAGCAGTTCTTC.